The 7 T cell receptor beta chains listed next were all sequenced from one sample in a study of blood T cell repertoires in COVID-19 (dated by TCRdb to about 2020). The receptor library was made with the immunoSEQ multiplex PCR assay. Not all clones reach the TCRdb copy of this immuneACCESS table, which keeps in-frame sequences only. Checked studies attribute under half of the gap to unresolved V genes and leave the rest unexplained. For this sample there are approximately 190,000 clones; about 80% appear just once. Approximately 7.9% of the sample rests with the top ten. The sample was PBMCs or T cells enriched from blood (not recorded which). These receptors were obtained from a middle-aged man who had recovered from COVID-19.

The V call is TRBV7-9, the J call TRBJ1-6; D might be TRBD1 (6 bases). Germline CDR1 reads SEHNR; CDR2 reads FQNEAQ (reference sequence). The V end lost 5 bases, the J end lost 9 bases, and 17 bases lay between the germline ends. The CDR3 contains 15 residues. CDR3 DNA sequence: TGTGCCAGCAGCCCGGGGACATCCGGAGGTTCACCCCTCCACTTT. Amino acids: CASSPGTSGGSPLHF.

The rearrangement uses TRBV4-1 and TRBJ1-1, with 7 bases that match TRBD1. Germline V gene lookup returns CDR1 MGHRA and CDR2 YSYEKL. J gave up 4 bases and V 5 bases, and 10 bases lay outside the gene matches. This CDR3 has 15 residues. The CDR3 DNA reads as TGCGCCAGCAGCGTCAAGACAGGGCTCGGCACTGAAGCTTTCTTT. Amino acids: CASSVKTGLGTEAFF.

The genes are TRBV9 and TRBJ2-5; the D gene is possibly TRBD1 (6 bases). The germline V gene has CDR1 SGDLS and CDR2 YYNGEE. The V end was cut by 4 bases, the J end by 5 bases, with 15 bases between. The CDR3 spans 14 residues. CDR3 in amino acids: CASSLRGALETQYF. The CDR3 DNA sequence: TGTGCCAGCAGCCTCAGGGGTGCATTGGAGACCCAGTACTTC.

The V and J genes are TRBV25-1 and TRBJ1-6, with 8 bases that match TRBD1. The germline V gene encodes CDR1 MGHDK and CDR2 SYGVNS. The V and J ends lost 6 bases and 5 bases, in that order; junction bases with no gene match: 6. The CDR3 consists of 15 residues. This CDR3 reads CASRPDRGDNSPLHF. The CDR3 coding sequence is TGTGCCAGCAGGCCCGACAGGGGTGATAATTCACCCCTCCACTTT.

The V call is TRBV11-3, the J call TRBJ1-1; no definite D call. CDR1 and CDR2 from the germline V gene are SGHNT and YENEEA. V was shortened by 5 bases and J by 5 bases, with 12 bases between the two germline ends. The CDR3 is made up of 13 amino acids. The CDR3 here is CASSRDEGTEAFF. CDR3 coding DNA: TGTGCCAGCAGCCGTGATGAGGGAACTGAAGCTTTCTTT.

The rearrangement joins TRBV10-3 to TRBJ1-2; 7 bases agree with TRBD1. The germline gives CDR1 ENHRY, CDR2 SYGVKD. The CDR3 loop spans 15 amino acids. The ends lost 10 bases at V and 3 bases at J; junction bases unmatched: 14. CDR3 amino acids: CATAASTGRDYGYTF. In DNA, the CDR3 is TGTGCCACCGCCGCCTCGACAGGGAGAGACTATGGCTACACCTTC.

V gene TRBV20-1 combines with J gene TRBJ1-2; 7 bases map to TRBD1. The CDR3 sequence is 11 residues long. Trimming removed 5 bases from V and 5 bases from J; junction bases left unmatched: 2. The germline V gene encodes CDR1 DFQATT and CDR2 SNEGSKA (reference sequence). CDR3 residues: CSASTGYGYTF. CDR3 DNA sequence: TGCAGTGCTTCGACAGGGTATGGCTACACCTTC.